What follows describes a single T cell receptor (beta chain). At one end the junction does not follow the germline gene, possibly because of a read error. Looked up from germline, CDR1 is PRHDT and CDR2 is FYEKMQ (reference sequence). The CDR3 contains 16 residues. This sample stems from a study of blood T cell repertoires in COVID-19. Overall study context: From T cells, B-cell-depleted T cells, or PBMCs came the material, which was cDNA or gDNA.

Authors' analysis steps: Reference gene primer amplification yielded estimated nucleated cell counts. The method was immunoSEQ multiplex PCR; TCRdb's version includes in-frame clones alone and lacks a portion of them. The D gene and trimming were derived from the DNA, and the V and J assignments and clone size from that table. The data hold 88,000 or so clones, with approximately 80% observed a single time. The rearrangement uses TRBV13 and TRBJ1-2; TRBD1 matches 7 bases. This sequence originates from an elderly man with acute or convalescent COVID-19. What was sequenced was peripheral blood. CDR3 residues: CASSIGGGQSNYGYTF. CDR3 nucleotides: TGTGCCAGCAGCATAGGTGGGGGACAGAGTAACTATGGCTACACCTTC. The full variable domain, its missing parts supplied by reference TRBV13 and TRBJ1-2, is AAGVIQSPRHLIKEKRETATLKCYPIPRHDTVYWYQQGPGQDPQFLISFYEKMQSDKGSIPDRFSAQQFSDYHSELNMSSLELGDSALYFCASSIGGGQSNYGYTFGSGTRLTVV.